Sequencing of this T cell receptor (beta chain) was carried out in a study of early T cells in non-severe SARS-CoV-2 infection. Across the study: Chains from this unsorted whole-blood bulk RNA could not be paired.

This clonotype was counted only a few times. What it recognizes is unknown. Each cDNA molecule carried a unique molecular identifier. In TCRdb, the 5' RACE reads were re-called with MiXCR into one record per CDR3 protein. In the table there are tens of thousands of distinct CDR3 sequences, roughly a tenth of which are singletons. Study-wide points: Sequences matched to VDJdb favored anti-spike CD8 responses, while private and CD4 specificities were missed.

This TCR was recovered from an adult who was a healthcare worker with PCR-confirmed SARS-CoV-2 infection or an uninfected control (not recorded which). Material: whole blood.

The DNA for the CDR3 is TGCAGCCTGGGACAGGGGGCAAACAATGAGCAGTTCTTC. Encoded protein: CSLGQGANNEQFF. The gene calls are TRBV29-1 and TRBJ2-1, with 12 bases lining up with TRBD1. The V and J ends lost 8 bases and 5 bases, in that order; junction bases with no gene match: 4. The germline V gene has CDR1 SQVTM and CDR2 ANQGSEA. The CDR3 sequence is 13 residues long.